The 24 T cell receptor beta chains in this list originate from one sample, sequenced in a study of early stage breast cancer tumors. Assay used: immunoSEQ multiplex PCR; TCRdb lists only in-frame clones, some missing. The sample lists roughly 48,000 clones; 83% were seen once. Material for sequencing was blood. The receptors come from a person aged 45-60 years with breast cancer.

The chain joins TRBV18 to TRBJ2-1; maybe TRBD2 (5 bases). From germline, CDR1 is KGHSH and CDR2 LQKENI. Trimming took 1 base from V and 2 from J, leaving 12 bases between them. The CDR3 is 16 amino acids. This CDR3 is CASSPLRTPTYNEQFF. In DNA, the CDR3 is TGTGCCAGCTCACCACTTCGGACTCCTACCTACAATGAGCAGTTCTTC.

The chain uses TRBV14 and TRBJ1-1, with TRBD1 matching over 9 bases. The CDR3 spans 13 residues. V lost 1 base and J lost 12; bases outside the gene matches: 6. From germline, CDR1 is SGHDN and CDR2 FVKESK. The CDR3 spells CASSQVDRGVTFF. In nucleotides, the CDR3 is TGTGCCAGCAGCCAAGTGGACAGGGGCGTAACTTTCTTT.

The CDR3 region is CASSLAQGTGSNYGYTF. In nucleotides, the CDR3 is TGTGCCAGCAGCTTAGCGCAGGGTACCGGGTCTAACTATGGCTACACCTTC. The V gene is TRBV7-9, the J gene TRBJ1-2, with TRBD1 as a possible D gene (5 bases). V shed 0 bases and J shed 0 bases, with 14 bases lying between them. Looked up from germline, CDR1 is SEHNR and CDR2 is FQNEAQ (reference sequence). The CDR3 runs 17 residues.

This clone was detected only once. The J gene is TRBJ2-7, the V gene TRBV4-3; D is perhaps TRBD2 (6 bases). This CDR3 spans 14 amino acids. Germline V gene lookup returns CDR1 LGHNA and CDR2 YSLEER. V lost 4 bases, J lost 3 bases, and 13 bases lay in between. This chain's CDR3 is CASSPGASDYEQYF. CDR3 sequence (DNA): TGCGCCAGCAGCCCCGGGGCTAGCGACTACGAGCAGTACTTC.

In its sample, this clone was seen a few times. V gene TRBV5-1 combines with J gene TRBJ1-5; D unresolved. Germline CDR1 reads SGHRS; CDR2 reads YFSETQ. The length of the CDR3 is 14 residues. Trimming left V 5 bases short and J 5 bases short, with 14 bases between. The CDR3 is CASSSGYGYQPQHF. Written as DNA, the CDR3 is TGCGCCAGCAGTTCAGGTTACGGGTATCAGCCCCAGCATTTT.

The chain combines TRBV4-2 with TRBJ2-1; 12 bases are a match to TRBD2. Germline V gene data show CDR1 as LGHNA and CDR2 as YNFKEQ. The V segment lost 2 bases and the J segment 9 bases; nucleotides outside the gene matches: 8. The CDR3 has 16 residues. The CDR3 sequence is CASSQRKTSGSVEQFF. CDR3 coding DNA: TGTGCCAGCAGCCAAAGAAAGACTAGCGGGAGTGTTGAGCAGTTCTTC.

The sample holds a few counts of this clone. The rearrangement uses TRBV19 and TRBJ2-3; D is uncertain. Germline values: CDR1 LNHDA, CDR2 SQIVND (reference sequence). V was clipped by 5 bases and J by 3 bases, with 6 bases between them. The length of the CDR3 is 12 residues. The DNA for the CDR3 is TGTGCCAGTAGTCCTAGGACAGATACGCAGTATTTT. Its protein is CASSPRTDTQYF.

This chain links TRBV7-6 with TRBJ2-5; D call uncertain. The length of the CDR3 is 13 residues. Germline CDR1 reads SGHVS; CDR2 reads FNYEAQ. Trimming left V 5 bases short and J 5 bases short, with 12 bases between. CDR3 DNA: TGTGCCAGCAGCCGCCCAGTAGGGGAGACCCAGTACTTC. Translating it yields CASSRPVGETQYF.

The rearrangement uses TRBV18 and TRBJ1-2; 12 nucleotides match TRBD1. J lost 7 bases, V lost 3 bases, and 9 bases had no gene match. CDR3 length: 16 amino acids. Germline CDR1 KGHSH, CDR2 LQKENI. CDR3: CASSPTPGTGGGGYTF. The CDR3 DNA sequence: TGTGCCAGCTCACCGACGCCCGGGACAGGGGGCGGTGGCTACACCTTC.

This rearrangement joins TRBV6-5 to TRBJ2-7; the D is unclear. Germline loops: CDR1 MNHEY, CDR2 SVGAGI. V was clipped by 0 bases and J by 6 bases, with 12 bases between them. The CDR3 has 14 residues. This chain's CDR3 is CASSYSYRLGEQYF. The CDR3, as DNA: TGTGCCAGCAGTTACTCTTACCGGTTGGGCGAGCAGTACTTC.

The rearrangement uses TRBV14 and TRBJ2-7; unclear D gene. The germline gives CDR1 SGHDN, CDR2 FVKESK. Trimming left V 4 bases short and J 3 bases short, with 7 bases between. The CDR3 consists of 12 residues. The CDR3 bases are TGTGCCAGCAGCCTTCAAAGCTACGAGCAGTACTTC. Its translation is CASSLQSYEQYF.

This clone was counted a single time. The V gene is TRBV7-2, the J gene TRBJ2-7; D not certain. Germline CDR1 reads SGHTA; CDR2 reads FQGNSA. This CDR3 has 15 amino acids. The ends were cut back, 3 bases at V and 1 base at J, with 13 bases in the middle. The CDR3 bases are TGTGCCAGCAGCTTGAGTCAGGCGAAATCCTACGAGCAGTACTTC. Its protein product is CASSLSQAKSYEQYF.

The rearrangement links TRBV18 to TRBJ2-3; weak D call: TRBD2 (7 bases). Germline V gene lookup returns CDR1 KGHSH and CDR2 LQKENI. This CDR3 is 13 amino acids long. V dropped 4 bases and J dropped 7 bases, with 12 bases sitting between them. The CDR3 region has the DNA TGTGCCAGCTCACGGGGGGGCCCGTATACGCAGTATTTT. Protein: CASSRGGPYTQYF.

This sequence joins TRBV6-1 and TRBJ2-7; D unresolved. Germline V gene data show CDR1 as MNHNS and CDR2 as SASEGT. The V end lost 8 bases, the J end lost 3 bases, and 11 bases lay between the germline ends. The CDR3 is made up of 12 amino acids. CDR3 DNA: TGTGCCAGCCGAAGGGATTTCTACGAGCAGTACTTC. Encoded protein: CASRRDFYEQYF.

CDR3 sequence reads: CAISERGGRDTQYF. CDR3 coding DNA: TGTGCCATCAGTGAGCGGGGGGGCAGGGATACGCAGTATTTT. The chain is built from TRBV10-3 and TRBJ2-3, with 8 bases lining up with TRBD2. Germline V gene lookup returns CDR1 ENHRY and CDR2 SYGVKD. The CDR3 is 14 amino acids. V dropped 2 bases and J dropped 6; count of bases not matched to a gene: 4.

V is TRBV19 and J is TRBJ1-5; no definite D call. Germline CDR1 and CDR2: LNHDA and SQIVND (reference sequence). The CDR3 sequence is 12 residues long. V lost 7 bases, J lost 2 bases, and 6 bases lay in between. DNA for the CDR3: TGTGCCAGTACCGGAGGCAATCAGCCCCAGCATTTT. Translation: CASTGGNQPQHF.

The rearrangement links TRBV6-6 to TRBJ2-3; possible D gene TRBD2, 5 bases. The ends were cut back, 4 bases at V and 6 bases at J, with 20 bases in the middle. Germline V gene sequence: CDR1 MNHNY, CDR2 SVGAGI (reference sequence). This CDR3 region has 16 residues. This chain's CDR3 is CASSSSYPTSGDTQYF. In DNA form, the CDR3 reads TGTGCCAGCAGTTCCAGTTATCCCACCTCGGGGGATACGCAGTATTTT.

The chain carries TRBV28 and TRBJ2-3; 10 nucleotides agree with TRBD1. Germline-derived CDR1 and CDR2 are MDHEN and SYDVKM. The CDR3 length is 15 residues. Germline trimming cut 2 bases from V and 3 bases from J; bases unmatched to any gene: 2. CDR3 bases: TGTGCCAGCAGTTTAAGGACAGGGGGTACAGATACGCAGTATTTT. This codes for CASSLRTGGTDTQYF.

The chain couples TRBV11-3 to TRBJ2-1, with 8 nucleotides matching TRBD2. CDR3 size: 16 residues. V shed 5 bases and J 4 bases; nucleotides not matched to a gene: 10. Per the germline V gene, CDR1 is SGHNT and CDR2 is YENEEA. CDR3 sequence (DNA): TGTGCCAGCAGCCCGGGGGGGACCTGGGATTACAATGAGCAGTTCTTC. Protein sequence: CASSPGGTWDYNEQFF.

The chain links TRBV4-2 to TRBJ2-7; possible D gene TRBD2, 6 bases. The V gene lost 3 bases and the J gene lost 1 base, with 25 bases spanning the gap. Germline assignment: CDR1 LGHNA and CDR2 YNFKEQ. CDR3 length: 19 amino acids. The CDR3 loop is CASSHVGEAAGPLSYEQYF. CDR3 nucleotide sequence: TGTGCCAGCAGCCACGTGGGCGAGGCGGCGGGGCCCCTATCCTACGAGCAGTACTTC.

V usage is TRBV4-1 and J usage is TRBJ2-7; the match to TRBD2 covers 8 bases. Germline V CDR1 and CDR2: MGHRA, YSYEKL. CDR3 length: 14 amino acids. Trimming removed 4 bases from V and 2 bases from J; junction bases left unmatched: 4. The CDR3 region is CASSPGLETYEQYF. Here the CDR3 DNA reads TGCGCCAGCAGCCCGGGACTAGAAACCTACGAGCAGTACTTC.

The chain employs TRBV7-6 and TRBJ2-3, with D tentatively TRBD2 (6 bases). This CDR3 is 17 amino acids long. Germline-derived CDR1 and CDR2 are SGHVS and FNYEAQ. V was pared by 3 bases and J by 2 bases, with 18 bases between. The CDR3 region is CASSFPLMGGPTDTQYF. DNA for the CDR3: TGTGCCAGCAGCTTCCCCCTGATGGGAGGTCCCACAGATACGCAGTATTTT. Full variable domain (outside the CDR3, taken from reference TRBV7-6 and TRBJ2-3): GAGVSQSPRYKVTKRGQDVALRCDPISGHVSLYWYRQALGQGPEFLTYFNYEAQQDKSGLPNDRFSAERPEGSISTLTIQRTEQRDSAMYRCASSFPLMGGPTDTQYFGPGTRLTVL.

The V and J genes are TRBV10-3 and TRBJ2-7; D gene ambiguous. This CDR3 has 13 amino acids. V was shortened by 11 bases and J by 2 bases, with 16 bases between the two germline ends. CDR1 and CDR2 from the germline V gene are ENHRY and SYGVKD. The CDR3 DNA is TGTGCCTCCTCGACGGTGGGGACCTACGAGCAGTACTTC. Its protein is CASSTVGTYEQYF.

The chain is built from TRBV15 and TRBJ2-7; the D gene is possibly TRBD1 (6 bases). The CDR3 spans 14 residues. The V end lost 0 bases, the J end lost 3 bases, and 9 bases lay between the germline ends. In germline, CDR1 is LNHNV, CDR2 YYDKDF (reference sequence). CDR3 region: CATSREGQIYEQYF. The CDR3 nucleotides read TGTGCCACCAGCAGAGAAGGACAGATCTACGAGCAGTACTTC. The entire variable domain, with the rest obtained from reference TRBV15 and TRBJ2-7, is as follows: DAMVIQNPRYQVTQFGKPVTLSCSQTLNHNVMYWYQQKSSQAPKLLFHYYDKDFNNEADTPDNFQSRRPNTSFCFLDIRSPGLGDTAMYLCATSREGQIYEQYFGPGTRLTVT.